The present TCR beta chain was sequenced within a study of cytomegalovirus exposure and HLA in healthy donors. Study at large: Around 80 million unique TCRs from HLA-typed donors were held in an early data release. Whole-study results and caveats: TCR beta sequences numbering under 20,000 were associated with HLA alleles at 0.05 false discovery rate in a later analysis. Rates of TCR association differed by HLA locus in a later analysis, with DRB1 highest and HLA-C lowest. The authors judged a highly shared variant cluster likely a sequencing artifact.

PCR was performed using 60 Vbeta and 13 Jbeta primers. TCRdb keeps only in-frame clones here, not all; method: immunoSEQ multiplex PCR. Of about 160,000 clones in the sample, roughly four fifths were seen once. As regards this clone: Its antigen is not identified.

The TCR originated in a woman between 50 and 59 years old in good health and CMV-seropositive. The specimen sequenced was PBMCs.

CDR3 residues: CASSGPYRNQPQHF. In DNA form, the CDR3 reads TGTGCCAGCAGTGGACCCTACAGGAATCAGCCCCAGCATTTT. The chain has TRBV2 and TRBJ1-5, with D possibly matching TRBD1 (5 bases). Deletions cut 4 bases from V and 4 bases from J, with 11 bases between. Germline values: CDR1 SNHLY, CDR2 FYNNEI. The CDR3 is 14 residues long.